The sequence of this T cell receptor (beta chain) was determined in a study of cytomegalovirus exposure and HLA in healthy donors. Points from the study as a whole: Reportedly, TCR beta sequences accurately predicted HLA-A and HLA-B alleles in most subjects.

The sample holds a few counts of this clone. Antigen: not known. CDR3 length: 15 amino acids. In germline, CDR1 is LNHDA, CDR2 SQIVND (reference sequence). PCR used 60 Vbeta primers and 13 Jbeta primers. Repertoires were generated with immunoSEQ multiplex PCR, while TCRdb's copy carries only in-frame clones and drops some. The data contain about 99,000 clones, around 82% of them singletons. The genes are TRBV19 and TRBJ2-5; 7 nucleotides line up with TRBD1. The closer fit of TRBJ2-7 to the DNA end suggests the J call may be wrong. The sequenced sample was PBMCs. The origin of this receptor is a man aged 40-55 years in good health and CMV-seronegative. As DNA, the CDR3 is TGTGCCAGTAGTACCCGGAAGACAGGGACCTACGAGCAGTACTTC. This encodes CASSTRKTGTYEQYF.